This is a list of T cell receptor delta chains from one sample in a study of delta chains in infants with herpesvirus infections. TCRdb reprocessed the RT-PCR reads using CATT. The sample consists of 800 to 900 delta-chain clones, approximately 33% of them appearing once. The specimen comprised peripheral blood, sampled at time point 2 of longitudinal follow-up. These receptors were taken from a human donor who was a Ugandan infant, either HIV-exposed or HIV-unexposed (not recorded which). CDR3s include the opening cysteine and the closing phenylalanine or tryptophan. The order of the fields is V gene, J gene, D gene, clone size, CDR3 length, CDR3 protein, CDR3 DNA. The D gene is left open where the match is weak. The size entry is marked missing in some rows and otherwise reads once, few, many or a size class.

V gene: TRDV2
J gene: TRDJ1
D gene: TRDD3
clone size: large
CDR3 length: 17
CDR3 protein: CACDTVVSGDRRNKLIF
CDR3 DNA: TGTGCCTGTGACACGGTCGTTTCGGGGGATAGACGGAATAAACTCATCTTT

V gene: TRDV2
J gene: TRDJ3
D gene: TRDD3
clone size: .
CDR3 length: 18
CDR3 protein: CACDILLGDSWDTRQMFF
CDR3 DNA: TGTGCCTGTGACATCCTACTGGGGGACTCCTGGGACACCCGACAGATGTTTTTC

V gene: TRDV1
J gene: TRDJ1
D gene: TRDD3
clone size: few
CDR3 length: 24
CDR3 protein: CALGNRRPYGGYGSPPLYTDKLIF
CDR3 DNA: TGTGCTCTTGGGAATCGCCGGCCCTACGGGGGATACGGAAGCCCACCCTTGTACACCGATAAACTCATCTTT

V gene: TRDV1
J gene: TRDJ1
D gene: .
clone size: few
CDR3 length: 17
CDR3 protein: CALGELPPYGGADKLIF
CDR3 DNA: TGTGCTCTTGGGGAACTTCCTCCCTACGGGGGGGCCGATAAACTCATCTTT

V gene: TRDV1
J gene: TRDJ1
D gene: TRDD3
clone size: large
CDR3 length: 18
CDR3 protein: CALGAPPLLGDTADKLIF
CDR3 DNA: TGTGCTCTTGGGGCCCCCCCCTTACTGGGGGATACTGCCGATAAACTCATCTTT

V gene: TRDV1
J gene: TRDJ1
D gene: .
clone size: .
CDR3 length: 20
CDR3 protein: CALGEGRSPTGATNTDKLIF
CDR3 DNA: TGTGCTCTTGGGGAAGGTCGATCCCCTACCGGTGCCACTAACACCGATAAACTCATCTTT

V gene: TRDV2
J gene: TRDJ3
D gene: .
clone size: few
CDR3 length: 18
CDR3 protein: CACDTGDPFSWDTRQMFF
CDR3 DNA: TGTGCCTGTGACACGGGGGACCCTTTCTCCTGGGACACCCGACAGATGTTTTTC

V gene: TRDV1
J gene: TRDJ1
D gene: .
clone size: .
CDR3 length: 18
CDR3 protein: CALGEPGLPIVLGDKLIF
CDR3 DNA: TGTGCTCTTGGGGAACCTGGCCTTCCCATCGTACTGGGGGATAAACTCATCTTT

V gene: TRDV1
J gene: TRDJ1
D gene: TRDD3
clone size: .
CDR3 length: 15
CDR3 protein: CALGTGGMYTDKLIF
CDR3 DNA: TGTGCTCTTGGGACTGGGGGAATGTACACCGATAAACTCATCTTT

V gene: TRDV2
J gene: TRDJ2
D gene: TRDD3
clone size: large
CDR3 length: 19
CDR3 protein: CACDRRNCGGYGVTAQLFF
CDR3 DNA: TGTGCCTGTGACAGAAGGAACTGCGGGGGATACGGGGTGACAGCACAACTCTTCTTT

V gene: TRDV1
J gene: TRDJ1
D gene: TRDD3
clone size: large
CDR3 length: 15
CDR3 protein: CALGELVVLGDKLIF
CDR3 DNA: TGTGCTCTTGGGGAACTCGTAGTACTGGGGGATAAACTCATCTTT

V gene: TRAV29/DV5
J gene: TRDJ1
D gene: TRDD3
clone size: .
CDR3 length: 19
CDR3 protein: CAAKGETLLGISIVGKLIF
CDR3 DNA: TGTGCAGCAAAAGGGGAGACCTTACTGGGGATCTCCATTGTGGGTAAACTCATCTTT

V gene: TRDV1
J gene: TRDJ1
D gene: TRDD3
clone size: few
CDR3 length: 21
CDR3 protein: CALGVPLLPWDTPLYTDKLIF
CDR3 DNA: TGTGCTCTTGGGGTACCTTTGCTACCGTGGGATACGCCCTTGTACACCGATAAACTCATCTTT

V gene: TRDV2
J gene: TRDJ2
D gene: TRDD3
clone size: .
CDR3 length: 16
CDR3 protein: CACDPCWGIREAQLFF
CDR3 DNA: TGTGCCTGTGACCCATGCTGGGGGATACGCGAAGCACAACTCTTCTTT

V gene: TRDV2
J gene: TRDJ1
D gene: TRDD3
clone size: .
CDR3 length: 20
CDR3 protein: CACDTSSYEHWGIRADKLIF
CDR3 DNA: TGTGCCTGTGACACTTCTTCCTACGAACACTGGGGGATACGTGCCGATAAACTCATCTTT

V gene: TRDV1
J gene: TRDJ1
D gene: TRDD3
clone size: few
CDR3 length: 22
CDR3 protein: CALGVRRTLTPPRWGIAGKLIF
CDR3 DNA: TGTGCTCTTGGGGTTCGACGGACTCTTACCCCTCCGCGCTGGGGGATAGCCGGTAAACTCATCTTT

V gene: TRDV1
J gene: TRDJ1
D gene: TRDD3
clone size: few
CDR3 length: 21
CDR3 protein: CALGDPSGSLKLGTLTDKLIF
CDR3 DNA: TGTGCTCTTGGGGATCCATCGGGGTCCCTAAAACTGGGGACCCTCACCGATAAACTCATCTTT

V gene: TRDV1
J gene: TRDJ1
D gene: TRDD3
clone size: .
CDR3 length: 22
CDR3 protein: CALGGPLYHPYWGTSNTDKLIF
CDR3 DNA: TGTGCTCTTGGGGGACCCTTATACCATCCGTACTGGGGGACCTCTAACACCGATAAACTCATCTTT

V gene: TRDV2
J gene: TRDJ3
D gene: TRDD3
clone size: large
CDR3 length: 21
CDR3 protein: CACDTGGIRGPDSWDTRQMFF
CDR3 DNA: TGTGCCTGTGACACCGGGGGGATACGAGGGCCCGACTCCTGGGACACCCGACAGATGTTTTTC

V gene: TRDV1
J gene: TRDJ1
D gene: TRDD3
clone size: few
CDR3 length: 18
CDR3 protein: CALGELDPTGGPRDKLIF
CDR3 DNA: TGTGCTCTTGGGGAACTCGACCCGACTGGGGGGCCCCGAGATAAACTCATCTTT

V gene: TRDV1
J gene: TRDJ1
D gene: TRDD3
clone size: .
CDR3 length: 24
CDR3 protein: CALGASRLPCTGVNVPKYTDKLIF
CDR3 DNA: TGTGCTCTTGGTGCGAGTAGACTACCCTGTACTGGGGTCAACGTACCCAAGTACACCGATAAACTCATCTTT

V gene: TRDV1
J gene: TRDJ1
D gene: TRDD3
clone size: few
CDR3 length: 19
CDR3 protein: CALGCYSPYWGIRADKLIF
CDR3 DNA: TGTGCTCTTGGGTGCTACTCCCCTTACTGGGGGATACGCGCCGATAAACTCATCTTT

V gene: TRDV1
J gene: TRDJ1
D gene: TRDD3
clone size: .
CDR3 length: 15
CDR3 protein: CALGAPGGFADKLIF
CDR3 DNA: TGTGCTCTTGGGGCCCCGGGGGGATTCGCCGATAAACTCATCTTT

V gene: TRDV1
J gene: TRDJ1
D gene: .
clone size: .
CDR3 length: 21
CDR3 protein: CALGDSTGTSGANLGGDKLIF
CDR3 DNA: TGTGCTCTTGGGGATTCTACGGGCACTAGTGGGGCTAATCTCGGGGGCGATAAACTCATCTTT

V gene: TRDV1
J gene: TRDJ1
D gene: .
clone size: large
CDR3 length: 19
CDR3 protein: CALGELRPLIPVYTDKLIF
CDR3 DNA: TGTGCTCTTGGGGAACTCAGGCCACTTATCCCCGTCTACACCGATAAACTCATCTTT

V gene: TRDV1
J gene: TRDJ1
D gene: TRDD3
clone size: .
CDR3 length: 26
CDR3 protein: CALGELEVGDTRLGELGNTYTDKLIF
CDR3 DNA: TGTGCTCTTGGGGAACTAGAGGTCGGGGATACACGTCTGGGGGAATTGGGGAATACATACACCGATAAACTCATCTTT

V gene: TRDV2
J gene: TRDJ2
D gene: TRDD3
clone size: .
CDR3 length: 14
CDR3 protein: CACDALGDTAQLFF
CDR3 DNA: TGTGCCTGTGACGCACTGGGGGATACAGCACAACTCTTCTTT

V gene: TRDV2
J gene: TRDJ1
D gene: TRDD3
clone size: .
CDR3 length: 16
CDR3 protein: CACGGWGTQYTDKLIF
CDR3 DNA: TGTGCCTGTGGGGGTTGGGGGACTCAGTACACCGATAAACTCATCTTT

V gene: TRDV2
J gene: TRDJ1
D gene: TRDD3
clone size: large
CDR3 length: 17
CDR3 protein: CACDTLTGGRYTDKLIF
CDR3 DNA: TGTGCCTGTGACACCCTTACTGGGGGTCGTTACACCGATAAACTCATCTTT

V gene: TRDV3
J gene: TRDJ1
D gene: .
clone size: few
CDR3 length: 19
CDR3 protein: CAFGHTPTLRDIRADKLIF
CDR3 DNA: TGTGCCTTTGGCCACACTCCTACGTTGAGGGATATAAGGGCCGATAAACTCATCTTT

V gene: TRDV2
J gene: TRDJ1
D gene: TRDD3
clone size: .
CDR3 length: 18
CDR3 protein: CACDTHTGGAPYTDKLIF
CDR3 DNA: TGTGCCTGTGACACCCATACTGGGGGAGCTCCGTACACCGATAAACTCATCTTT

V gene: TRDV2
J gene: TRDJ3
D gene: TRDD3
clone size: .
CDR3 length: 20
CDR3 protein: CACDTVLGDISSWDTRQMFF
CDR3 DNA: TGTGCCTGTGACACCGTACTGGGGGATATAAGCTCCTGGGACACCCGACAGATGTTTTTC

V gene: TRDV2
J gene: TRDJ3
D gene: TRDD3
clone size: .
CDR3 length: 18
CDR3 protein: CACDTAGDSSWDTRQMFF
CDR3 DNA: TGTGCCTGTGACACCGCGGGGGATAGCTCCTGGGACACCCGACAGATGTTTTTC

V gene: TRDV1
J gene: TRDJ3
D gene: TRDD3
clone size: large
CDR3 length: 20
CDR3 protein: CALGELRRGYLSWDTRQMFF
CDR3 DNA: TGTGCTCTTGGGGAACTGAGGAGGGGATACCTCTCCTGGGACACCCGACAGATGTTTTTC

V gene: TRDV1
J gene: TRDJ1
D gene: .
clone size: .
CDR3 length: 14
CDR3 protein: CALGGLPYTDKLIF
CDR3 DNA: TGTGCTCTTGGGGGACTGCCATACACCGATAAACTCATCTTT

V gene: TRDV1
J gene: TRDJ1
D gene: TRDD3
clone size: .
CDR3 length: 25
CDR3 protein: CALGVRSRGLGLLGDTWWYTDKLIF
CDR3 DNA: TGTGCTCTTGGGGTACGTTCTCGTGGCCTAGGTCTACTGGGGGATACTTGGTGGTACACCGATAAACTCATCTTT

V gene: TRDV1
J gene: TRDJ1
D gene: .
clone size: .
CDR3 length: 22
CDR3 protein: CALGDWGLPQLGDTGDTDKLIF
CDR3 DNA: .

V gene: TRDV1
J gene: TRDJ1
D gene: .
clone size: large
CDR3 length: 18
CDR3 protein: CALGEPPFPLGRTDKLIF
CDR3 DNA: TGTGCTCTTGGGGAACCCCCCTTTCCCCTGGGCCGCACCGATAAACTCATCTTT

V gene: TRDV1
J gene: TRDJ3
D gene: TRDD3
clone size: .
CDR3 length: 23
CDR3 protein: CALGELTPPYWGLSSWDTRQMFF
CDR3 DNA: TGTGCTCTTGGGGAACTGACCCCTCCGTACTGGGGGCTGAGCTCCTGGGACACCCGACAGATGTTTTTC

V gene: TRDV1
J gene: TRDJ1
D gene: TRDD3
clone size: once
CDR3 length: 15
CDR3 protein: CALGDPGIRTDKLIF
CDR3 DNA: TGTGCTCTTGGGGACCCTGGGATACGCACCGATAAACTCATCTTT

V gene: TRAV29/DV5
J gene: TRDJ1
D gene: .
clone size: .
CDR3 length: 17
CDR3 protein: CAAWMAYRGTYTDKLIF
CDR3 DNA: TGTGCAGCATGGATGGCGTACCGGGGGACGTACACCGATAAACTCATCTTT